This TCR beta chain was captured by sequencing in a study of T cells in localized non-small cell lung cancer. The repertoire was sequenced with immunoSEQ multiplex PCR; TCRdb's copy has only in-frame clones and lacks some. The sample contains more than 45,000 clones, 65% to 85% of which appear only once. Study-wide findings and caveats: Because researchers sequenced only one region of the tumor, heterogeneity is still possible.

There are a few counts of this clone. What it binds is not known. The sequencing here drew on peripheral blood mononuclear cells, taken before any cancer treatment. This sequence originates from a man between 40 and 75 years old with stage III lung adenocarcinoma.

This CDR3 is CSVVKRETQYF. CDR3 in DNA: TGCAGCGTTGTGAAGCGAGAGACCCAGTACTTC. The V and J genes are TRBV29-1 and TRBJ2-5, with D unresolved. The germline V and J ends were trimmed by 4 bases and 4 bases, with 7 bases remaining between them. This CDR3 is built from 11 residues. Germline V CDR1 and CDR2: SQVTM, ANQGSEA.